This TCR beta chain is from a study of blood T cell repertoires in COVID-19. Germline V gene sequence: CDR1 KGHDR, CDR2 SFDVKD. V dropped 5 bases and J dropped 7 bases, with 16 bases sitting between them. The CDR3 runs to 14 residues. Sequencing used immunoSEQ multiplex PCR; TCRdb keeps in-frame clones, though not all of them. Of about 120,000 clones listed, 85% to 90% are singletons. This sequence was found in a man aged 60 to 75 with acute or convalescent COVID-19. The sequencing sample was made of peripheral blood. The chain is built from TRBV24-1 and TRBJ1-2; weak D call: TRBD1 (6 bases). CDR3 sequence: CATSGTSGVAGYTF. CDR3 in DNA: TGTGCCACCAGTGGGACCTCAGGGGTGGCTGGCTACACCTTC.